Each of the 14 T cell receptor beta chains below was sequenced from the same sample in a study of vaccination and CD4 T cells after COVID-19. Treatment: approximately 9-day PBMC culture with coronavirus spike peptide pools or control peptides (ViraFEST assay). Their antigen targets remain unknown. The Oncomine TCR Beta short-read assay was applied to DNA of cultured CD4+ T cells. MiXCR, applied by TCRdb to the PCR reads, yields one record per CDR3 protein. The sample carries tens of thousands of distinct CDR3 sequences, approximately 44% recorded once. Sequences were derived from CD4+ T cells from blood, cultured in vitro, sampled before SARS-CoV-2 vaccination. The receptors stem from a human donor who received a COVID-19 vaccine.

The genes are TRBV15 and TRBJ2-7, with TRBD1 matching over 9 bases. The CDR3 covers 14 residues. In germline, CDR1 is LNHNV, CDR2 YYDKDF (reference sequence). With V trimmed by 4 bases and J by 7 bases, 8 bases remained unmatched. The CDR3 sequence is CATSNRQGGREQYF. The CDR3 DNA is TGTGCCACCAGCAACCGACAGGGGGGGCGGGAGCAGTACTTC. The whole variable domain, remainder taken from reference TRBV15 and TRBJ2-7, is DAMVIQNPRYQVTQFGKPVTLSCSQTLNHNVMYWYQQKSSQAPKLLFHYYDKDFNNEADTPDNFQSRRPNTSFCFLDIRSPGLGDTAMYLCATSNRQGGREQYFGPGTRLTVT.

The chain carries TRBV6-7 and TRBJ1-2, with D unresolved. TRBV6-7 is designated an ORF whose function remains uncertain. V gave up 4 bases and J gave up 4 bases, with 10 bases separating them. CDR3 length: 13 residues. CDR3 amino acids: CASSFHRRYGYTF. CDR3 sequence (DNA): TGTGCCAGCAGTTTTCATCGGCGCTATGGCTACACCTTC.

Sample share makes this clonotype medium-sized. V and J are TRBV19 and TRBJ1-2; D not resolved. V shed 8 bases and J shed 8 bases, with 15 bases lying between them. Germline assignment: CDR1 LNHDA and CDR2 SQIVND (reference sequence). This CDR3 is built from 12 residues. The CDR3 nucleotides are TGTGCCAGTCACGGAGTGGGTGGCGGCTACACCTTC. This translates into CASHGVGGGYTF.

This clonotype turned up a few times. The chain links TRBV29-1 to TRBJ1-1, with D possibly TRBD1 on 5 matching bases. This CDR3 has 16 residues. Germline V lookup: CDR1 SQVTM, CDR2 ANQGSEA. V was cut by 4 bases and J by 0 bases, with 18 bases left in between. CDR3 DNA sequence: TGCAGCGTTGTCCAACGCCCGGGGCAGATGAACACTGAAGCTTTCTTT. Translated: CSVVQRPGQMNTEAFF.

This rearrangement joins TRBV20-1 to TRBJ2-5; TRBD2 agrees at 9 bases. This CDR3 spans 16 amino acids. V lost 4 bases, J lost 5 bases, and 14 bases stayed unmatched. The V gene's germline CDR1 is DFQATT and CDR2 SNEGSKA (reference sequence). CDR3 coding DNA: TGCAGTGCTATCAGGGCGGGGGGGCCCCCCCGGGAGACCCAGTACTTC. Residues: CSAIRAGGPPRETQYF.

The gene calls are TRBV20-1 and TRBJ2-1; 9 nucleotides line up with TRBD2. In germline, CDR1 is DFQATT, CDR2 SNEGSKA (reference sequence). There are 16 residues in the CDR3. The junction had 10 bases not matched to a gene; V was cut back by 3 bases and J by 4 bases. Written as DNA, the CDR3 is TGCAGTGCTAGTAGGCTAGCGGGGATCAAATACAATGAGCAGTTCTTC. This translates into CSASRLAGIKYNEQFF.

J is TRBJ1-2 and V is TRBV12-5; D call uncertain. V was pared by 7 bases and J by 8 bases, with 11 bases between. The CDR3 has 11 amino acids. CDR1 and CDR2 (germline): LGHNT, FRNRAP. The CDR3 bases are TGTGCTAGTGCCAAAGAGAGGGGCTACACCTTC. Its translation is CASAKERGYTF.

The rearrangement joins TRBV5-4 to TRBJ1-2; perhaps TRBD1 as D (6 bases). Between the trimmed V and J ends, which lost 3 bases and 1 base, there was a span of 10 bases. This CDR3 has 14 amino acids. Germline loops: CDR1 SGHNT, CDR2 YYREEE (reference sequence). CDR3: CASSSDRFNYGYTF. The CDR3 DNA reads TGTGCCAGCAGCTCGGACAGATTTAACTATGGCTACACCTTC.

V gene TRBV24-1 combines with J gene TRBJ2-3; tentative D call: TRBD1 (6 bases). V gave up 0 bases and J gave up 2 bases, with 8 bases separating them. The CDR3 runs 15 residues. CDR1 is KGHDR and CDR2 is SFDVKD in the germline V gene. The CDR3 DNA sequence: TGTGCCACCAGTGATTTGGACAGGAACACAGATACGCAGTATTTT. It encodes CATSDLDRNTDTQYF.

The chain links TRBV7-2 to TRBJ2-3, with 12 nucleotides matching TRBD2. In germline, CDR1 is SGHTA, CDR2 FQGNSA. J lost 6 bases, V lost 5 bases, and 3 bases had no gene match. The CDR3 has 14 amino acids. The CDR3 is CASSRLAGVDTQYF. DNA for the CDR3: TGTGCCAGCAGCCGACTAGCGGGGGTGGATACGCAGTATTTT. The whole variable domain, filled in from reference TRBV7-2 and TRBJ2-3, reads GAGVSQSPSNKVTEKGKDVELRCDPISGHTALYWYRQSLGQGLEFLIYFQGNSAPDKSGLPSDRFSAERTGGSVSTLTIQRTQQEDSAVYLCASSRLAGVDTQYFGPGTRLTVL.

The chain joins TRBV27 to TRBJ2-7, with D possibly TRBD1 on 5 matching bases. Trimming stripped 5 bases from V and 0 bases from J, with 11 bases between. Germline V CDR1 and CDR2: MNHEY, SMNVEV (reference sequence). The CDR3 spans 14 residues. The CDR3 bases are TGTGCCAGCAGTCCCAGGGTTAGCTCCTACGAGCAGTACTTC. This gives the protein CASSPRVSSYEQYF.

The V and J genes are TRBV11-3 and TRBJ2-7; D possibly corresponds to TRBD2 (5 bases). The J call may be in error: the DNA end matches TRBJ2-5 better. The CDR3 is 14 amino acids. CDR1 is SGHNT, CDR2 YENEEA, per germline. The DNA for the CDR3 is TGTGCCAGCAGAGGGAGAGAGGGCCAAGAGACCCAGTACTTC. The encoded protein is CASRGREGQETQYF.

This clonotype is a singleton in its sample. V gene TRBV11-3 combines with J gene TRBJ2-1, with D maybe TRBD1 (7 bases). V was trimmed by 4 bases and J by 5 bases, leaving 12 bases between them. The CDR3 length is 14 residues. Per germline, CDR1 SGHNT and CDR2 YENEEA. The CDR3 here is CASSWRGPNNEQFF. The CDR3 DNA sequence: TGTGCCAGCAGCTGGAGGGGGCCTAACAATGAGCAGTTCTTC.

The rearrangement joins TRBV30 to TRBJ1-3; 7 bases are a match to TRBD1. This CDR3 region has 16 residues. CDR1 is GTSNPN and CDR2 is SVGIG in the germline V gene (reference sequence). V lost 1 base to trimming and J lost 2 bases; unmatched junction nucleotides: 8. The CDR3 region is CAWSGKTGVAGNTIYF. In nucleotides, the CDR3 is TGTGCCTGGAGTGGGAAAACAGGGGTGGCTGGAAACACCATATATTTT.